The 20 T cell receptor beta chains given below trace back to one sample, sequenced in a study of OX40 agonist ivuxolimab in advanced cancers. Profiled with immunoSEQ multiplex PCR; TCRdb holds only in-frame clones, not every one. In the table there are about 64,000 clones, 84% of which are singletons. The source was CD4+ or CD8+ T cells sorted from blood, collected in a trial of the OX40 agonist ivuxolimab. The receptors were gathered from an adult with an advanced solid tumor such as melanoma, head and neck, liver or kidney cancer.

This clone has a single count. V is TRBV7-2 and J is TRBJ2-4, with 8 bases aligning to TRBD1. Germline lookup yields CDR1 SGHTA and CDR2 FQGNSA. The CDR3 runs 13 residues. The V gene end was trimmed by 2 bases and the J gene end by 6 bases; junction bases not matched to a gene: 0. In nucleotides, the CDR3 is TGTGCCAGCAGCTTACAGGGGGCAAACATTCAGTACTTC. Translated: CASSLQGANIQYF. The variable domain in full, completed from reference TRBV7-2 and TRBJ2-4, reads GAGVSQSPSNKVTEKGKDVELRCDPISGHTALYWYRQSLGQGLEFLIYFQGNSAPDKSGLPSDRFSAERTGGSVSTLTIQRTQQEDSAVYLCASSLQGANIQYFGAGTRLSVL.

CDR3 residues: CASSQVRDRAFNGYTF. The DNA for the CDR3 is TGTGCCAGCAGCCAAGTTCGGGACAGGGCTTTCAATGGCTACACCTTC. The chain carries TRBV14 and TRBJ1-2, with 9 nucleotides matching TRBD1. Germline CDR1 and CDR2: SGHDN and FVKESK. V was pared by 1 base and J by 6 bases, with 9 bases of the junction left unmatched. CDR3 length: 16 amino acids.

V gene TRBV5-1 combines with J gene TRBJ2-5, with 12 bases aligning to TRBD2. The J call may be in error: the DNA end matches TRBJ2-7 better. CDR1 is SGHRS and CDR2 is YFSETQ in the germline V gene. This CDR3 has 14 amino acids. The CDR3 DNA reads as TGCGCCAGCGGGCGACTAGCGGGAGAGTACGAGCAGTACTTC. Protein: CASGRLAGEYEQYF.

V is TRBV19 and J is TRBJ1-5, with 11 bases matching TRBD1. From germline, CDR1 is LNHDA and CDR2 SQIVND (reference sequence). V trimming: 7 bases; J trimming: 6 bases; junction bases outside the gene matches: 8. There are 15 residues in the CDR3. The CDR3 sequence: CASTQGTGGIQPQHF. The DNA of the CDR3 is TGTGCCAGTACCCAAGGGACAGGGGGAATTCAGCCCCAGCATTTT.

The chain carries TRBV11-2 and TRBJ2-1; a weak D match, TRBD1 (5 bases). CDR1 SGHAT and CDR2 FQNNGV come from the germline V gene. Trimming took 2 bases from V and 5 from J, leaving 13 bases between them. The CDR3 sequence is 15 residues long. CDR3 in DNA: TGTGCCAGCAGCTTAAACAGGCTTTATCACAATGAGCAGTTCTTC. Translating it yields CASSLNRLYHNEQFF.

The chain joins TRBV4-1 to TRBJ2-3; 10 bases align to TRBD2. The junction had 17 bases not matched to a gene; V was cut back by 3 bases and J by 14 bases. The CDR3 consists of 16 residues. Looked up from germline, CDR1 is MGHRA and CDR2 is YSYEKL. CDR3 sequence: CASSQVPGLALQGSYF. DNA of the CDR3: TGCGCCAGCAGCCAGGTCCCGGGACTAGCGCTCCAGGGTTCGTATTTT.

The J gene is TRBJ1-4, the V gene TRBV27, with 9 bases aligning to TRBD1. The junction had 10 bases not matched to a gene; V was cut back by 4 bases and J by 10 bases. CDR1 is MNHEY, CDR2 SMNVEV, per germline (reference sequence). The length of the CDR3 is 15 residues. CDR3 loop: CASSSMDRGVVKLFF. CDR3 bases: TGTGCCAGCAGTTCCATGGACAGGGGCGTTGTAAAACTGTTTTTT.

The V and J genes are TRBV6-5 and TRBJ2-2; D is perhaps TRBD1 (6 bases). This CDR3 has 12 residues. The germline V gene has CDR1 MNHEY and CDR2 SVGAGI. V was pared by 8 bases and J by 4 bases, with 8 bases between. The CDR3 protein is CASSTGTGELFF. The CDR3 DNA is TGTGCCAGCTCGACAGGCACCGGGGAGCTGTTTTTT.

This chain connects TRBV7-9 to TRBJ1-5; D is possibly TRBD1 (5 bases). The CDR3 is 14 residues long. Trimming shortened V by 1 base and J by 4 bases, and 8 bases separated the two germline ends. Germline V gene data show CDR1 as SEHNR and CDR2 as FQNEAQ (reference sequence). The CDR3 loop reads CASSLGGLNQPQHF. For the CDR3, the DNA is TGTGCCAGCAGCTTAGGGGGACTGAATCAGCCCCAGCATTTT.

This clone was seen a handful of times. The chain recombines TRBV6-1 with TRBJ1-5, with D tentatively TRBD1 (6 bases). This CDR3 is built from 15 residues. The germline CDR1 and CDR2 sequences are MNHNS and SASEGT. Trimming left V 1 base short and J 9 bases short, with 16 bases between. The CDR3 DNA follows: TGTGCCAGCAGTGAAGAGGGGGGGCCAACCGCGCCCCAGCATTTT. This sequence encodes CASSEEGGPTAPQHF.

The rearrangement joins TRBV11-3 to TRBJ2-2; D is undetermined. Germline V gives CDR1 SGHNT, CDR2 YENEEA. The CDR3 totals 13 residues. Deletions cut 5 bases from V and 7 bases from J, with 11 bases between. The CDR3 DNA is TGTGCCAGCAGCGCAGAGACACACGGGGAGCTGTTTTTT. It translates to CASSAETHGELFF.

This clone was detected once. This chain connects TRBV27 to TRBJ2-7; maybe TRBD1 (5 bases). Trimming stripped 2 bases from V and 4 bases from J, with 12 bases between. The CDR3 is made up of 14 amino acids. Per germline, CDR1 MNHEY and CDR2 SMNVEV (reference sequence). The CDR3 is CASSLARASYEQYF. The CDR3 region has the DNA TGTGCCAGCAGTTTAGCCAGGGCCAGTTACGAGCAGTACTTC.

This chain joins TRBV10-3 and TRBJ2-1, with a tentative D call TRBD2 (7 bases). This CDR3 contains 18 residues. Per germline, CDR1 ENHRY and CDR2 SYGVKD. V gave up 0 bases and J gave up 0 bases, with 15 bases separating them. The DNA for the CDR3 is TGTGCCATCAGTGAGTCTGCGGGGGCTCCTATCTCCTACAATGAGCAGTTCTTC. It yields the protein CAISESAGAPISYNEQFF.

This chain links TRBV4-1 with TRBJ2-3; maybe TRBD2 (6 bases). V was pared by 3 bases and J by 1 base, with 8 bases between. This CDR3 has 14 residues. CDR1 and CDR2 (germline): MGHRA, YSYEKL. DNA for the CDR3: TGCGCCAGCAGCCACCCGGGGGGCACAGATACGCAGTATTTT. Encoded protein: CASSHPGGTDTQYF.

This chain links TRBV7-3 with TRBJ2-1; TRBD2 agrees at 12 bases. The V gene end was trimmed by 5 bases and the J gene end by 6 bases; junction bases not matched to a gene: 2. This CDR3 spans 14 amino acids. Germline V gives CDR1 SGHTA, CDR2 FQGTGA. The CDR3 nucleotides are TGTGCCAGCAGCGGACTAGCGGGATTCAATGAGCAGTTCTTC. Its translation is CASSGLAGFNEQFF.

V gene TRBV10-3 combines with J gene TRBJ1-6; unclear D gene. The CDR3 sequence is 14 residues long. Deletions cut 1 base from V and 7 bases from J, with 8 bases between. The germline CDR1 and CDR2 sequences are ENHRY and SYGVKD. The CDR3 region is CAISELTENSPLHF. The CDR3 coding sequence is TGTGCCATCAGTGAGTTAACTGAAAATTCACCCCTCCACTTT.

The chain employs TRBV27 and TRBJ2-3, with D tentatively TRBD1 or TRBD2 (5 bases each). CDR1 and CDR2 (germline): MNHEY, SMNVEV (reference sequence). CDR3 length: 13 amino acids. The V gene lost 6 bases and the J gene lost 9 bases, with 16 bases spanning the gap. The CDR3 region is CASSPKRGDTQYF. The DNA of the CDR3 is TGTGCCAGCAGCCCAAAGAGGGGAGACACGCAGTATTTT.

The rearrangement joins TRBV6-5 to TRBJ2-3; no firm D call. CDR3 length: 15 amino acids. Germline-derived CDR1 and CDR2 are MNHEY and SVGAGI. Trimming took 2 bases from V and 1 from J, leaving 10 bases between them. CDR3 sequence: CASSYDSRGTDTQYF. CDR3 coding DNA: TGTGCCAGCAGTTACGACTCTCGGGGCACAGATACGCAGTATTTT.

The V gene is TRBV6-5, the J gene TRBJ2-1; no firm D call. Germline V gives CDR1 MNHEY, CDR2 SVGAGI. V was clipped by 4 bases and J by 4 bases, with 11 bases between them. The CDR3 has 14 residues. The CDR3 loop is CASSLRSEYNEQFF. For the CDR3, the DNA is TGTGCCAGCAGTTTACGAAGCGAGTACAATGAGCAGTTCTTC.

The V and J genes are TRBV11-3 and TRBJ2-5, with 11 positions matching TRBD1. Germline lookup yields CDR1 SGHNT and CDR2 YENEEA. The CDR3 sequence is 15 residues long. V lost 5 bases to trimming and J lost 4 bases; unmatched junction nucleotides: 6. For the CDR3, the DNA is TGTGCCAGCAGCCCGGGGACAGGGGGTTCAGAGACCCAGTACTTC. Translating gives CASSPGTGGSETQYF. Variable domain in full (rest from reference TRBV11-3 and TRBJ2-5): EAGVVQSPRYKIIEKKQPVAFWCNPISGHNTLYWYLQNLGQGPELLIRYENEEAVDDSQLPKDRFSAERLKGVDSTLKIQPAELGDSAVYLCASSPGTGGSETQYFGPGTRLLVL.